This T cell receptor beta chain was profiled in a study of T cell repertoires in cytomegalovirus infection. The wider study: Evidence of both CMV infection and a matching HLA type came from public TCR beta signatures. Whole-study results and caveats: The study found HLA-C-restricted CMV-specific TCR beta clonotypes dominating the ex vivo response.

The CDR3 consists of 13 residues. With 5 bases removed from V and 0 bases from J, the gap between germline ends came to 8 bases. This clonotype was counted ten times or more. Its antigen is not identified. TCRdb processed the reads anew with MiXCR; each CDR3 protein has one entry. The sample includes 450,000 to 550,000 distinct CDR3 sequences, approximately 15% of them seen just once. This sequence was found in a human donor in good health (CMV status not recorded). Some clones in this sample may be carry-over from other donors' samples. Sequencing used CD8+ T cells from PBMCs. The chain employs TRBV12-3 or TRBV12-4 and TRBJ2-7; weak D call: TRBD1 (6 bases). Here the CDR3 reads CASSGTSSYEQYF. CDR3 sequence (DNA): TGTGCCAGCAGTGGGACATCCTCCTACGAGCAGTACTTC.